This T cell receptor (beta chain) emerged from a study of human T cells and chemical hapten exposure. Study details: For the roughly 26-week duration of the study, patients were given weekly doses of diphenylcyclopropenone on the scalp. Patch tests containing 0.01% DPC, applied to the upper back, were read at 6 days.

Noted time point: patch test 3, about 24 weeks after DPC sensitization. Treatment indicated: therapeutic diphenylcyclopropenone sensitization with weekly scalp DPC. Total RNA extraction was carried out from unfractionated whole blood. V lost 3 bases to trimming and J lost 0 bases, with 4 bases between them. The CDR3 loop spans 12 amino acids. CDR1 and CDR2 from the germline V gene are SQVTM and ANQGSEA. TCRdb called the RACE reads again in MiXCR, with one record for every CDR3 protein. The sample holds roughly 100,000 distinct CDR3 sequences, less than 35% seen once. This receptor was identified in a man between 40 and 49 years old with alopecia areata. Some clones in this sample may be carry-over from other donors' samples. Sequencing used whole blood, obtained in connection with sensitization to the hapten diphenylcyclopropenone (DPC). V usage is TRBV29-1 and J usage is TRBJ2-3; D uncertain. CDR3 nucleotides: TGCAGCGTTGACCCTAGCACAGATACGCAGTATTTT. It yields the protein CSVDPSTDTQYF.